One sample yielded the 20 T cell receptor beta chains listed below, sequenced in a study of blood T cells in healthy people across ages. For the second PCR, which ran for roughly 6 to 11 cycles, a sample-barcoded 5' primer and a J-beta primer mix were used. TCRdb reanalysed the 5' RACE reads using MiXCR and keeps one entry per CDR3 protein. The table lists roughly 800,000 distinct CDR3 sequences, more than 45% of them singletons, with about 20% in the top ten. The sequenced material came from blood. The receptors stem from a man aged 25-40 years in good health.

CDR3 DNA: TGCAGCGTGGGGGGACAGGGGAGGACCCACACCATATATTTT. As protein: CSVGGQGRTHTIYF. This sequence joins TRBV29-1 and TRBJ1-3; 10 bases match TRBD1. The germline gives CDR1 SQVTM, CDR2 ANQGSEA. J lost 8 bases, V lost 6 bases, and 10 bases had no gene match. This CDR3 comprises 14 residues.

As to this clonotype: Germline is not matched at one junction end, which may reflect a read error. V usage is TRBV6-1 and J usage is TRBJ1-2; D is perhaps TRBD1 (6 bases). Looked up from germline, CDR1 is MNHNS and CDR2 is SASEGT. The CDR3 loop spans 16 amino acids. The CDR3 DNA sequence: TGTGCCAGCAGTAAAGCCCTCAGGGGAGCTAACTATGGCTACACCTTC. Residues: CASSKALRGANYGYTF.

This clonotype was counted between two and nine times. The CDR3 spells CSVPGSDQETQYF. CDR3 nucleotides: TGCAGCGTTCCAGGGTCGGACCAAGAGACCCAGTACTTC. This rearrangement joins TRBV29-1 to TRBJ2-5, with D tentatively TRBD1 (5 bases). Trimming left V 5 bases short and J 0 bases short, with 10 bases between. Germline V CDR1 and CDR2: SQVTM, ANQGSEA. The CDR3 length is 13 residues.

The V and J genes are TRBV4-3 and TRBJ1-3; 7 bases match TRBD1. J was trimmed by 7 bases and V by 0 bases; bases with no gene match: 9. The CDR3 length is 16 residues. CDR1 and CDR2 (germline): LGHNA, YSLEER. The CDR3 reads CASSQEHTEGANTIYF. The CDR3 DNA reads as TGCGCCAGCAGCCAAGAACACACTGAGGGGGCGAACACCATATATTTT.

V usage is TRBV12-3 or TRBV12-4 and J usage is TRBJ2-4; the D gene could be TRBD1 or TRBD2 (5 bases each). Trimming cost V 6 bases and J 8 bases, with 11 bases left between them. This CDR3 comprises 12 residues. This CDR3 is CASSPGTDIQYF. The CDR3 DNA follows: TGTGCCAGCAGCCCAGGGACGGACATTCAGTACTTC.

This clonotype was counted between two and nine times. J is TRBJ2-3 and V is TRBV9; D unclear. Trimming stripped 0 bases from V and 5 bases from J, with 13 bases between. This CDR3 comprises 15 residues. Per the germline V gene, CDR1 is SGDLS and CDR2 is YYNGEE. Here the CDR3 reads CASSVGPRSGDTQYF. CDR3 in DNA: TGTGCCAGCAGCGTAGGTCCCCGGAGTGGAGATACGCAGTATTTT.

The chain couples TRBV29-1 to TRBJ2-7; D gene uncertain. V gave up 4 bases and J gave up 5 bases, with 12 bases separating them. Per germline, CDR1 SQVTM and CDR2 ANQGSEA. The CDR3 extends over 12 amino acids. For the CDR3, the DNA is TGCAGCGTTGTCGGCCTAAAAGACGAGCAGTACTTC. Its translation is CSVVGLKDEQYF.

The rearrangement links TRBV9 to TRBJ1-2; 7 bases line up with TRBD1. CDR3 length: 13 residues. Germline V gene data show CDR1 as SGDLS and CDR2 as YYNGEE. V lost 2 bases, J lost 6 bases, and 4 bases stayed unmatched. This chain's CDR3 is CASSVGTVHGYTF. The CDR3 DNA is TGTGCCAGCAGCGTGGGGACAGTGCATGGCTACACCTTC.

The rearrangement uses TRBV6-1 and TRBJ2-1, with D maybe TRBD1 (6 bases). The CDR3 is made up of 14 amino acids. The V end lost 4 bases, the J end lost 6 bases, and 13 bases lay between the germline ends. Germline V gene lookup returns CDR1 MNHNS and CDR2 SASEGT. CDR3 residues: CASSVDARGNEQFF. Written as DNA, the CDR3 is TGTGCCAGCAGTGTAGACGCCAGGGGCAATGAGCAGTTCTTC.

The chain combines TRBV20-1 with TRBJ2-1, with TRBD2 identical over 12 bases. CDR3 length: 15 residues. Germline values: CDR1 DFQATT, CDR2 SNEGSKA (reference sequence). Trimming took 0 bases from V and 6 from J; bases not matched to a gene: 3. The CDR3: CSARDPSGRGNEQFF. The CDR3 DNA reads TGCAGTGCTAGAGACCCTAGCGGGAGGGGCAATGAGCAGTTCTTC.

This rearrangement joins TRBV12-3 or TRBV12-4 to TRBJ1-5, with TRBD1 as a possible D gene (5 bases). Deletions cut 0 bases from V and 3 bases from J, with 9 bases between. The CDR3 is 15 residues long. This CDR3 is CASSLAGGDNQPQHF. CDR3 DNA: TGTGCCAGCAGTTTAGCGGGGGGGGACAATCAGCCCCAGCATTTT.

This clonotype has more than one count but fewer than ten. The V call is TRBV29-1, the J call TRBJ2-5; D is unclear. The CDR3 is made up of 11 amino acids. With 2 bases removed from V and 5 bases from J, the gap between germline ends came to 6 bases. CDR1 and CDR2 from the germline V gene are SQVTM and ANQGSEA. The CDR3 nucleotides read TGCAGCGTTGAAATCGCTGAGACCCAGTACTTC. Encoded protein: CSVEIAETQYF.

This clonotype occurred once. The V call is TRBV6-2 or TRBV6-3, the J call TRBJ2-1; TRBD2 aligns across 11 bases. CDR1 and CDR2 from the germline V gene are MNHEY and SVGEGT. V shed 7 bases and J 8 bases; nucleotides not matched to a gene: 4. The length of the CDR3 is 13 residues. The CDR3: CASNLAGGYEQFF. CDR3 bases: TGTGCCAGCAACCTAGCGGGAGGCTATGAGCAGTTCTTC.

The chain combines TRBV21-1 with TRBJ1-2; the table's D gene call, TRBD1, was not cross checked with the DNA. TRBV21-1 is reported as a pseudogene. The CDR3 runs to 16 residues. In nucleotides, the CDR3 is TGTGCCAGCACTCGACATCGGACATTTTTGGGCTATGGCTACACCTTC. Its translation is CASTRHRTFLGYGYTF.

The chain links TRBV30 to TRBJ1-2; a weak D match, TRBD1 (5 bases). The V gene's germline CDR1 is GTSNPN and CDR2 SVGIG (reference sequence). The CDR3 runs 13 residues. The V end was cut by 3 bases, the J end by 4 bases, with 12 bases between. CDR3 protein: CAWRGEGFYGYTF. For the CDR3, the DNA is TGTGCCTGGAGAGGGGAGGGATTCTATGGCTACACCTTC.

V is TRBV7-8 and J is TRBJ2-5, with 13 bases fitting TRBD2. V dropped 10 bases and J dropped 4; count of bases not matched to a gene: 12. The length of the CDR3 is 16 residues. The germline gives CDR1 SGHVS, CDR2 FQNEAQ. The CDR3 sequence is CATVQRTSGSGETQYF. In DNA, the CDR3 is TGTGCCACCGTCCAAAGGACTAGCGGGAGTGGAGAGACCCAGTACTTC.

The chain carries TRBV5-1 and TRBJ2-1; D is ambiguous. The CDR3 is 13 amino acids. Germline values: CDR1 SGHRS, CDR2 YFSETQ. V shed 3 bases and J shed 7 bases, with 11 bases lying between them. The CDR3 loop reads CASSYSMRNEQFF. CDR3 sequence (DNA): TGCGCCAGCAGCTACAGTATGAGGAATGAGCAGTTCTTC.

This sequence joins TRBV3-1 and TRBJ2-3; the D gene is possibly TRBD2 (6 bases). Trimming removed 0 bases at V and 4 bases at J, with 8 bases between. The CDR3 runs 14 residues. CDR1 and CDR2 from the germline V gene are LGHDT and YNNKEL (reference sequence). The CDR3 is CASSQEGLSDTQYF. In nucleotides, the CDR3 is TGTGCCAGCAGCCAAGAGGGACTTTCAGATACGCAGTATTTT.

The J gene is TRBJ1-1, the V gene TRBV9, with 7 bases matching TRBD1. The V gene's germline CDR1 is SGDLS and CDR2 YYNGEE. The ends lost 3 bases at V and 3 bases at J; junction bases unmatched: 2. The CDR3 is 13 residues long. CDR3 region: CASSETGYTEAFF. The CDR3 DNA reads as TGTGCCAGCAGCGAGACAGGGTACACTGAAGCTTTCTTT.

Written as DNA, the CDR3 is TGTGCCAGCAGCCGAGACAGGGGGAATGGCTACACCTTC. This gives the protein CASSRDRGNGYTF. The rearrangement uses TRBV16 and TRBJ1-2; the match to TRBD1 covers 9 bases. CDR3 length equals 13 residues. J was trimmed by 6 bases and V by 4 bases; bases with no gene match: 3. Germline V gene data show CDR1 as KGHSY and CDR2 as FQNENV.